Following are 26 T cell receptor beta chains from one sample sequenced in a study of beta chain features in type 1 diabetes. TCRB transcripts that were expressed got sequenced, as all of the isolated RNA had been reverse transcribed. Only in-frame clones appear in the TCRdb table, and some are missing; sequencing was by immunoSEQ multiplex PCR. The repertoire consists of roughly 330,000 clones, with 11% occurring once and the leading ten covering about 0.015%. The sequenced sample was naive CD4+ T cells from blood. The receptors were sampled from a woman aged 25 to 39 in good health.

This chain uses TRBV18 with TRBJ2-7; 16 bases agree with TRBD2. The CDR3 consists of 16 residues. Losses at the gene ends were 5 bases for V and 3 bases for J; bases not matched to a gene: 4. Germline CDR1 KGHSH, CDR2 LQKENI. This chain's CDR3 is CASSTGLAGGGYEQYF. In DNA form, the CDR3 reads TGTGCCAGCTCAACGGGACTAGCGGGAGGGGGCTACGAGCAGTACTTC.

This clone came up a few times. This chain uses TRBV4-2 with TRBJ1-4; the match to TRBD1 covers 10 bases. The V gene end was trimmed by 3 bases and the J gene end by 2 bases; junction bases not matched to a gene: 9. There are 18 residues in the CDR3. CDR1 is LGHNA and CDR2 is YNFKEQ in the germline V gene. DNA of the CDR3: TGTGCCAGCAGCCAGACCGGGACAGGGGAATCGACTAATGAAAAACTGTTTTTT. This gives the protein CASSQTGTGESTNEKLFF.

The sample holds a few counts of this clone. This chain joins TRBV6-5 and TRBJ1-1; 7 positions match TRBD1. The ends lost 5 bases at V and 3 bases at J; junction bases unmatched: 6. In germline, CDR1 is MNHEY, CDR2 SVGAGI. The CDR3 contains 14 residues. In DNA form, the CDR3 reads TGTGCCAGCAGTCAACAAACAGGGGACACTGAAGCTTTCTTT. Encoded protein: CASSQQTGDTEAFF.

The rearrangement uses TRBV10-3 and TRBJ2-1, with 8 nucleotides matching TRBD1. The CDR3 consists of 14 residues. V lost 7 bases and J lost 9; bases outside the gene matches: 11. Germline CDR1 and CDR2: ENHRY and SYGVKD. The CDR3 DNA reads as TGTGCCATCAATGACAGGGGTTTTAGTAGTGAGCAGTTCTTC. It translates to CAINDRGFSSEQFF.

This clone was counted between two and nine times. The chain couples TRBV19 to TRBJ2-7; weak D call: TRBD2 (5 bases). The CDR3 is 15 amino acids. Germline CDR1 reads LNHDA; CDR2 reads SQIVND (reference sequence). V shed 1 base and J shed 2 bases, with 12 bases lying between them. CDR3 in DNA: TGTGCCAGTAGTATAGTCGGCGGGTCCACCTACGAGCAGTACTTC. Translation: CASSIVGGSTYEQYF.

This clone was counted only a few times. V is TRBV29-1 and J is TRBJ2-1, with 10 bases identical to TRBD2. The V gene end was trimmed by 3 bases and the J gene end by 5 bases; junction bases not matched to a gene: 4. Per the germline V gene, CDR1 is SQVTM and CDR2 is ANQGSEA. CDR3 length: 14 amino acids. This CDR3 reads CSVDVLAGDNEQFF. CDR3 DNA sequence: TGCAGCGTTGACGTGCTAGCGGGGGACAATGAGCAGTTCTTC.

The chain recombines TRBV7-3 with TRBJ2-5; D might be TRBD2 (6 bases). V was trimmed by 3 bases and J by 3 bases, leaving 11 bases between them. This CDR3 is 14 amino acids long. CDR1 SGHTA and CDR2 FQGTGA come from the germline V gene. The CDR3 DNA reads as TGTGCCAGCAGCTTTCAGGGAGGAGAAGAGACCCAGTACTTC. It yields the protein CASSFQGGEETQYF.

The V gene is TRBV5-1, the J gene TRBJ2-5, with TRBD2 matching 8 bases. This CDR3 is built from 14 residues. Germline V gives CDR1 SGHRS, CDR2 YFSETQ. V trimming: 0 bases; J trimming: 3 bases; junction bases outside the gene matches: 1. The CDR3 nucleotides are TGCGCCAGCAGCTTGGGTAGCGGGAAAGAGACCCAGTACTTC. This gives the protein CASSLGSGKETQYF.

The chain recombines TRBV25-1 with TRBJ2-3, with 9 bases matching TRBD2. The germline V gene has CDR1 MGHDK and CDR2 SYGVNS. Losses at the gene ends were 4 bases for V and 2 bases for J; bases not matched to a gene: 13. The CDR3 has 18 amino acids. The CDR3 nucleotides are TGTGCCAGCAGTGGATTTGGGTCTAGCGGGAAGGTCACAGATACGCAGTATTTT. Encoded protein: CASSGFGSSGKVTDTQYF.

This clone has more than one count but fewer than ten. The chain combines TRBV30 with TRBJ2-1; the match to TRBD2 covers 7 bases. V lost 0 bases to trimming and J lost 1 base; unmatched junction nucleotides: 15. This CDR3 has 19 amino acids. CDR1 GTSNPN and CDR2 SVGIG come from the germline V gene (reference sequence). The CDR3 coding sequence is TGTGCCTGGAGTGTAACTGGTTTGGCGGGAGCTAAGTCCTACAATGAGCAGTTCTTC. Its protein is CAWSVTGLAGAKSYNEQFF.

The chain recombines TRBV10-3 with TRBJ2-7, with a tentative D call TRBD2 (6 bases). The germline V gene encodes CDR1 ENHRY and CDR2 SYGVKD. There are 12 residues in the CDR3. The germline V and J ends were trimmed by 6 bases and 0 bases, with 6 bases remaining between them. The CDR3 spells CAISGSSYEQYF. The CDR3 DNA sequence: TGTGCCATCAGCGGGAGCTCCTACGAGCAGTACTTC.

This clone came up a few times. J is TRBJ2-1 and V is TRBV7-2, with a weak D call TRBD2 (5 bases). This CDR3 is built from 15 residues. V was clipped by 2 bases and J by 1 base, with 9 bases between them. Per germline, CDR1 SGHTA and CDR2 FQGNSA. The DNA of the CDR3 is TGTGCCAGCAGCTTAATGACGGGATCCTACAATGAGCAGTTCTTC. It is translated as CASSLMTGSYNEQFF.

The gene calls are TRBV29-1 and TRBJ1-5, with TRBD1 matching over 10 bases. There are 14 residues in the CDR3. Germline loops: CDR1 SQVTM, CDR2 ANQGSEA. The V segment lost 5 bases and the J segment 4 bases; nucleotides outside the gene matches: 5. The CDR3 nucleotides read TGCAGCGTTAAGACAGGGGGCCGGAATCAGCCCCAGCATTTT. As protein: CSVKTGGRNQPQHF.

This clone was seen a few times. The chain has TRBV15 and TRBJ2-2, with D hard to call. V was pared by 5 bases and J by 1 base, with 11 bases between. The CDR3 is made up of 15 amino acids. CDR1 LNHNV and CDR2 YYDKDF come from the germline V gene (reference sequence). The CDR3 DNA reads TGTGCCACCAGCCAGCTTGGCGGGAACACCGGGGAGCTGTTTTTT. It yields the protein CATSQLGGNTGELFF.

This clone was found a few times. This chain uses TRBV18 with TRBJ2-1, with 8 nucleotides matching TRBD2. V lost 1 base to trimming and J lost 7 bases; unmatched junction nucleotides: 6. The CDR3 is 15 amino acids. CDR1 KGHSH and CDR2 LQKENI come from the germline V gene. CDR3: CASSPLSGSTNEQFF. DNA of the CDR3: TGTGCCAGCTCACCACTCAGCGGGAGCACAAATGAGCAGTTCTTC.

This clone was seen more than once but under ten times. The rearrangement joins TRBV28 to TRBJ1-1; TRBD1 matches 10 bases. CDR1 is MDHEN and CDR2 is SYDVKM in the germline V gene. This CDR3 is 13 amino acids long. Germline trimming cut 5 bases from V and 11 bases from J; bases unmatched to any gene: 8. In DNA, the CDR3 is TGTGCCAGCAGTATCAGGACAGGGGGGGCCGCTTTCTTT. Translation gives CASSIRTGGAAFF.

The V and J genes are TRBV2 and TRBJ2-5, with 7 bases lining up with TRBD1. Per the germline V gene, CDR1 is SNHLY and CDR2 is FYNNEI. Trimming removed 7 bases from V and 2 bases from J; junction bases left unmatched: 4. There are 13 residues in the CDR3. In DNA, the CDR3 is TGTGCCAGCAAGACAGGGTCGCAAGAGACCCAGTACTTC. This codes for CASKTGSQETQYF. Full variable domain (rest looked up from reference TRBV2 and TRBJ2-5): EPEVTQTPSHQVTQMGQEVILRCVPISNHLYFYWYRQILGQKVEFLVSFYNNEISEKSEIFDDQFSVERPDGSNFTLKIRSTKLEDSAMYFCASKTGSQETQYFGPGTRLLVL.

V usage is TRBV6-5 and J usage is TRBJ2-2, with 8 nucleotides matching TRBD1. V trimming: 5 bases; J trimming: 0 bases; junction bases outside the gene matches: 2. CDR3 length: 15 amino acids. Looked up from germline, CDR1 is MNHEY and CDR2 is SVGAGI. Here the CDR3 reads CASSIQGANTGELFF. The CDR3 DNA sequence: TGTGCCAGCAGTATACAGGGGGCGAACACCGGGGAGCTGTTTTTT.

The chain has TRBV29-1 and TRBJ1-2; possible D gene TRBD1, 6 bases. V was clipped by 5 bases and J by 0 bases, with 16 bases between them. The germline V gene has CDR1 SQVTM and CDR2 ANQGSEA. This CDR3 comprises 15 residues. CDR3 in amino acids: CSVKPTGQPNYGYTF. The CDR3 DNA reads TGCAGCGTTAAACCGACAGGACAACCTAACTATGGCTACACCTTC.

V gene TRBV29-1 combines with J gene TRBJ2-1, with 11 bases lining up with TRBD2. With 7 bases clipped from V and 8 bases from J, the junction kept 10 bases outside the gene matches. CDR1 and CDR2 (germline): SQVTM, ANQGSEA. CDR3 length equals 14 residues. The CDR3 reads CSGDSGRAFHEQFF. For the CDR3, the DNA is TGCAGCGGAGATAGCGGGAGGGCCTTCCATGAGCAGTTCTTC.

This clone was recorded a few times. The chain uses TRBV6-1 and TRBJ1-3; D is unclear. The CDR3 has 13 amino acids. Germline lookup yields CDR1 MNHNS and CDR2 SASEGT. With 8 bases removed from V and 0 bases from J, the gap between germline ends came to 8 bases. The CDR3 region is CASSTASGNTIYF. The DNA for the CDR3 is TGTGCCAGCTCTACAGCCTCTGGAAACACCATATATTTT.

The CDR3 sequence is CASSKSPEAGGTWDEQFF. The CDR3 DNA sequence: TGTGCCAGCAGCAAATCGCCGGAAGCGGGAGGAACTTGGGATGAGCAGTTCTTC. This chain joins TRBV21-1 and TRBJ2-1; the DNA was not compared with TRBD2, the D call given in the table. TRBV21-1 is tagged as a pseudogene. The CDR3 consists of 18 residues.

V gene TRBV4-2 combines with J gene TRBJ2-4, with a possible D match to TRBD2 (5 bases). V lost 5 bases and J lost 1, with 12 bases in between. CDR3 size: 15 residues. Germline values: CDR1 LGHNA, CDR2 YNFKEQ. This CDR3 is CASSGVGEAKNIQYF. The CDR3 DNA follows: TGTGCCAGCAGCGGGGTTGGGGAGGCCAAAAACATTCAGTACTTC.

This sequence joins TRBV19 and TRBJ2-7; TRBD2 matches 14 bases. Unmatched junction bases numbered 9, after V lost 4 bases and J lost 1 base. CDR1 and CDR2 (germline): LNHDA, SQIVND (reference sequence). The CDR3 runs 18 residues. For the CDR3, the DNA is TGTGCCAGTAGTACATATCCGGGACTAGCGGGAGTGTCCTACGAGCAGTACTTC. Translation: CASSTYPGLAGVSYEQYF.

Only a few counts were recorded for this clone. The chain joins TRBV30 to TRBJ2-6; 9 nucleotides line up with TRBD2. CDR1 is GTSNPN and CDR2 is SVGIG in the germline V gene (reference sequence). V dropped 1 base and J dropped 4; count of bases not matched to a gene: 11. CDR3 length: 18 amino acids. The CDR3 region is CAWSGSGRTPRGANVLTF. The DNA of the CDR3 is TGTGCCTGGAGTGGTAGCGGGAGAACTCCACGAGGGGCCAACGTCCTGACTTTC.

The rearrangement joins TRBV14 to TRBJ2-2, with D possibly being TRBD1 (5 bases). The V gene's germline CDR1 is SGHDN and CDR2 FVKESK. The CDR3 is 12 residues long. The ends were cut back, 4 bases at V and 8 bases at J, with 8 bases in the middle. CDR3 residues: CASSPYRGELFF. The CDR3 region has the DNA TGTGCCAGCAGCCCGTACAGGGGGGAGCTGTTTTTT.